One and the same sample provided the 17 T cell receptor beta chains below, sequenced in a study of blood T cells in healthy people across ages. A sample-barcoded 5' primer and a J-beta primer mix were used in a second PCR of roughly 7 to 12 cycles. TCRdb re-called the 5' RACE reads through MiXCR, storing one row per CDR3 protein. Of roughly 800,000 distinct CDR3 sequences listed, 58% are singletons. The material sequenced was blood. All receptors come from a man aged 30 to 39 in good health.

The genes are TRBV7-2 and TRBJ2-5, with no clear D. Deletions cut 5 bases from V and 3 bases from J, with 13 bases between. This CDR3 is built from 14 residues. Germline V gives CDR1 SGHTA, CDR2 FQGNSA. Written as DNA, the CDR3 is TGTGCCAGCAGCACTCGCGCGGATAAAGAGACCCAGTACTTC. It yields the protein CASSTRADKETQYF.

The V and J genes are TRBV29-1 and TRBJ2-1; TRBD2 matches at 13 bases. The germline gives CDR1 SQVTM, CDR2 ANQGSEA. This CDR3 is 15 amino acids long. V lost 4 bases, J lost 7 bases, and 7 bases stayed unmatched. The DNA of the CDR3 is TGCAGCGTTGTGATAGGGACTAGCGGGATGAATGAGCAGTTCTTC. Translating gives CSVVIGTSGMNEQFF.

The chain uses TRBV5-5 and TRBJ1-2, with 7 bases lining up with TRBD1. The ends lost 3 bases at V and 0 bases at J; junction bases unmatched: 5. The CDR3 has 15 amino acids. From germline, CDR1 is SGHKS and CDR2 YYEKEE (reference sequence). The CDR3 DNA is TGTGCCAGCAGCTACACAGGGGACGCTAACTATGGCTACACCTTC. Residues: CASSYTGDANYGYTF.

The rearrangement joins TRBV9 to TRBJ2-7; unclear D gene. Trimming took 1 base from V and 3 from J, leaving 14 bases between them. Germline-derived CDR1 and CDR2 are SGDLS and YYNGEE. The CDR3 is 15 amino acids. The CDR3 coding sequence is TGTGCCAGCAGCGTACGCGGTTCGGAACTCTACGAGCAGTACTTC. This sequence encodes CASSVRGSELYEQYF.

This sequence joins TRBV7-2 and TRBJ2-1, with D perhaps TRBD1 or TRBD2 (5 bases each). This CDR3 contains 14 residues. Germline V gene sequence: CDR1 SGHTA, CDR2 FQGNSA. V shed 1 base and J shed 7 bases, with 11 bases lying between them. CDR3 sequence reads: CASSLGQGENEQFF. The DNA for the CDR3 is TGTGCCAGCAGCTTAGGGCAAGGGGAGAATGAGCAGTTCTTC.

CDR3 in amino acids: CASSSGLPTEAFF. As DNA, the CDR3 is TGTGCCAGCAGTTCCGGCCTTCCGACCGAAGCTTTCTTT. The chain couples TRBV6-5 to TRBJ1-1; D ambiguous. CDR1 and CDR2 from the germline V gene are MNHEY and SVGAGI. This CDR3 has 13 amino acids. V lost 4 bases and J 8 bases, leaving 14 bases between the germline ends.

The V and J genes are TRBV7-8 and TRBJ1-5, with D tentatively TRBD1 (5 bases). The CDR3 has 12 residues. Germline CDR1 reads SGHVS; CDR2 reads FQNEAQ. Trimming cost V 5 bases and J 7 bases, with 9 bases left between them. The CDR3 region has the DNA TGTGCCAGCAGCGACAGTGACCAGCCCCAGCATTTT. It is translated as CASSDSDQPQHF.

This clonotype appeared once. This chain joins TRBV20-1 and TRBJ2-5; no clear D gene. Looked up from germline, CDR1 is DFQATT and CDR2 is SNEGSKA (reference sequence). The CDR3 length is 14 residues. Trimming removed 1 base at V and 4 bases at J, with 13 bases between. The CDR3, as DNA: TGCAGTGCTAGAGTCGGGCCTCCGAGAGAGACCCAGTACTTC. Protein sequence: CSARVGPPRETQYF.

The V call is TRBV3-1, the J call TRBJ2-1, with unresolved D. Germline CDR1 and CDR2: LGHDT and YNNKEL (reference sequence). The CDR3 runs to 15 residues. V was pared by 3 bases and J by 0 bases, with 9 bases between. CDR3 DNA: TGTGCCAGCAGCCAGAATCACCTCTCCTACAATGAGCAGTTCTTC. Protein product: CASSQNHLSYNEQFF.

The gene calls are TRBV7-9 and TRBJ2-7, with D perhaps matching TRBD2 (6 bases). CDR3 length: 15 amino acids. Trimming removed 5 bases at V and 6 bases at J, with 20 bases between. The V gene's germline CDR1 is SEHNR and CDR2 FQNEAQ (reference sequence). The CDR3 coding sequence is TGTGCCAGCAGCCCAACTGGGACGGAGGGTGGCGAGCAGTACTTC. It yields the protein CASSPTGTEGGEQYF. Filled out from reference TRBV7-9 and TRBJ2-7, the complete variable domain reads DTGVSQNPRHKITKRGQNVTFRCDPISEHNRLYWYRQTLGQGPEFLTYFQNEAQLEKSRLLSDRFSAERPKGSFSTLEIQRTEQGDSAMYLCASSPTGTEGGEQYFGPGTRLTVT.

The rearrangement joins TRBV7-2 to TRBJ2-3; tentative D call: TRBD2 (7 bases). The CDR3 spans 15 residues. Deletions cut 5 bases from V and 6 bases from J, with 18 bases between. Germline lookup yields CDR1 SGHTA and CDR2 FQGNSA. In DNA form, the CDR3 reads TGTGCCAGCAGCGCTCGATCCGGGGGGCTGGATACGCAGTATTTT. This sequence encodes CASSARSGGLDTQYF.

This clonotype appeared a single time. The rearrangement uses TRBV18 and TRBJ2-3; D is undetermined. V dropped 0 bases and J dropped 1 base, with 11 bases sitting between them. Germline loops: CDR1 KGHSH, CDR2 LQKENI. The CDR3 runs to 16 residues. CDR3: CASSPPFPNGTDTQYF. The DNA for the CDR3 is TGTGCCAGCTCACCACCATTTCCGAACGGCACAGATACGCAGTATTTT.

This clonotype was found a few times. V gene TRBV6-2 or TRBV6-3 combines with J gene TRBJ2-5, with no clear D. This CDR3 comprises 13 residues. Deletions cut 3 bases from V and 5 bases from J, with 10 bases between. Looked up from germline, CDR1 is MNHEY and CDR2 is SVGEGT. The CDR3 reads CASSYSELETQYF. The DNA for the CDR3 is TGTGCCAGCAGTTATTCGGAGCTGGAGACCCAGTACTTC.

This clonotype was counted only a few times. The CDR3 here is CASTRDFYGYTF. The CDR3 DNA sequence: TGTGCCAGCACCCGGGATTTCTATGGCTACACCTTC. V usage is TRBV3-1 and J usage is TRBJ1-2; D gene ambiguous. Trimming left V 7 bases short and J 4 bases short, with 10 bases between. The length of the CDR3 is 12 residues. CDR1 is LGHDT, CDR2 YNNKEL, per germline (reference sequence).

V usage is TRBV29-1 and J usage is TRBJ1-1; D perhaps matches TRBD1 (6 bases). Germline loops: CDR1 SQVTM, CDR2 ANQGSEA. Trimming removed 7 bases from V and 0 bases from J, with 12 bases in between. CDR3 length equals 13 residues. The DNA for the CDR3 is TGCAGCGGCAGCAGGGGCTTGAACACTGAAGCTTTCTTT. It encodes CSGSRGLNTEAFF.

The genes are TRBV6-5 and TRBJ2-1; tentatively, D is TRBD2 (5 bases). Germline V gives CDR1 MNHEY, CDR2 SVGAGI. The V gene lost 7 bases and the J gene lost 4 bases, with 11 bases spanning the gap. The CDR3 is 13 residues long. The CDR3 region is CASKLGLYNEQFF. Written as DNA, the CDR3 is TGTGCCAGCAAGCTAGGACTGTACAATGAGCAGTTCTTC.

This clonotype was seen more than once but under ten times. The CDR3 region is CASRAGVAGEVNEQFF. CDR3 DNA sequence: TGTGCCAGCAGGGCCGGGGTAGCGGGAGAGGTTAATGAGCAGTTCTTC. The chain couples TRBV12-3 or TRBV12-4 to TRBJ2-1; 9 bases align to TRBD2. With 6 bases clipped from V and 7 bases from J, the junction kept 13 bases outside the gene matches. The CDR3 is 16 amino acids.